Listed here are 10 T cell receptor beta chains from one sample, sequenced in a study of siplizumab effects on memory and regulatory T cells. Here immunoSEQ multiplex PCR was the method, and the copy in TCRdb shows in-frame clones only, minus some. The sample carries 45,000 to 60,000 clones, roughly nine tenths recorded once. The sample taken for sequencing was naive CD8+ T cells sorted from blood. These receptors were obtained from a human donor in good health.

This rearrangement joins TRBV27 to TRBJ2-7, with a possible D match to TRBD1 (7 bases). Trimming removed 4 bases from V and 3 bases from J, with 19 bases in between. The germline CDR1 and CDR2 sequences are MNHEY and SMNVEV (reference sequence). This CDR3 contains 16 residues. The CDR3 DNA reads as TGTGCCAGCAGTTCGGAGGGGACAGACATCTTCTACGAGCAGTACTTC. Translated, it gives CASSSEGTDIFYEQYF.

CDR3 DNA sequence: TGCAGCGTTGAGGAAGGGTATGGCTACACCTTC. Encoded protein: CSVEEGYGYTF. J is TRBJ1-2 and V is TRBV29-1; D call uncertain. CDR3 length: 11 residues. The germline V gene has CDR1 SQVTM and CDR2 ANQGSEA. Trimming shortened V by 3 bases and J by 5 bases, and 7 bases separated the two germline ends.

V usage is TRBV4-1 and J usage is TRBJ2-3, with 10 bases aligning to TRBD2. The ends lost 2 bases at V and 1 base at J; junction bases unmatched: 0. Germline CDR1 reads MGHRA; CDR2 reads YSYEKL. The CDR3 length is 15 residues. For the CDR3, the DNA is TGCGCCAGCAGCCAAACTAGCGGGGGCACAGATACGCAGTATTTT. Encoded protein: CASSQTSGGTDTQYF.

This clone was observed a few times. The chain couples TRBV19 to TRBJ1-1, with a tentative D call TRBD1 (5 bases). The V gene lost 6 bases and the J gene lost 3 bases, with 8 bases spanning the gap. Germline values: CDR1 LNHDA, CDR2 SQIVND (reference sequence). This CDR3 comprises 12 residues. This CDR3 reads CASRQGDTEAFF. The CDR3 nucleotides read TGTGCCAGTAGGCAGGGAGACACTGAAGCTTTCTTT.

The V call is TRBV27, the J call TRBJ2-3; tentatively, D is TRBD1 (6 bases). The V gene's germline CDR1 is MNHEY and CDR2 SMNVEV (reference sequence). Trimming stripped 3 bases from V and 1 base from J, with 8 bases between. There are 14 residues in the CDR3. CDR3 DNA sequence: TGTGCCAGCAGTTTTCAGGGGCGCACAGATACGCAGTATTTT. This codes for CASSFQGRTDTQYF.

This chain uses TRBV6-5 with TRBJ1-1; TRBD1 agrees at 8 bases. The junction had 4 bases not matched to a gene; V was cut back by 5 bases and J by 5 bases. Germline CDR1 reads MNHEY; CDR2 reads SVGAGI. The CDR3 runs 13 residues. CDR3 nucleotides: TGTGCCAGCAGTGACAGGGGTAGTACTGAAGCTTTCTTT. Translated: CASSDRGSTEAFF.

The chain couples TRBV7-9 to TRBJ2-1; 8 nucleotides match TRBD1. Germline V gives CDR1 SEHNR, CDR2 FQNEAQ (reference sequence). CDR3 size: 17 residues. Trimming took 5 bases from V and 2 from J; bases not matched to a gene: 11. CDR3 loop: CASSGHRTGGTYNEQFF. The CDR3 nucleotides read TGTGCCAGCAGCGGTCACCGAACAGGGGGGACCTACAATGAGCAGTTCTTC. Using reference TRBV7-9 and TRBJ2-1 for the parts outside the CDR3, the full variable domain is DTGVSQNPRHKITKRGQNVTFRCDPISEHNRLYWYRQTLGQGPEFLTYFQNEAQLEKSRLLSDRFSAERPKGSFSTLEIQRTEQGDSAMYLCASSGHRTGGTYNEQFFGPGTRLTVL.

This chain links TRBV4-1 with TRBJ2-7, with 7 bases that match TRBD2. Germline trimming cut 1 base from V and 0 bases from J; bases unmatched to any gene: 6. This CDR3 has 16 amino acids. Germline V CDR1 and CDR2: MGHRA, YSYEKL. CDR3 amino acids: CASSQAASGVSYEQYF. The CDR3 DNA reads as TGCGCCAGCAGCCAAGCTGCTAGCGGCGTCTCCTACGAGCAGTACTTC.

The genes are TRBV4-1 and TRBJ1-2; D is undetermined. V lost 3 bases to trimming and J lost 4 bases, with 9 bases between them. There are 13 residues in the CDR3. The germline gives CDR1 MGHRA, CDR2 YSYEKL. Here the CDR3 DNA reads TGCGCCAGCAGCCAGTTCGACCTCTATGGCTACACCTTC. Its translation is CASSQFDLYGYTF.

The V gene is TRBV19, the J gene TRBJ2-1; D is perhaps TRBD1 or TRBD2 (5 bases each). The CDR3 spans 14 residues. The V end was cut by 8 bases, the J end by 2 bases, with 13 bases between. From germline, CDR1 is LNHDA and CDR2 SQIVND (reference sequence). This CDR3 reads CASAFGGAYNEQFF. DNA for the CDR3: TGTGCCAGTGCGTTTGGGGGTGCCTACAATGAGCAGTTCTTC.